Sequencing of this TCR beta chain was carried out in a study of response to subunit inactivated influenza vaccine (dated by TCRdb to about 2018). For the wider study: To follow how T cells responded to a trivalent subunit inactivated influenza vaccine, the researchers relied on deep quantitative profiling of the T cell receptor repertoire.

Library preparation was by RT-PCR. Sequencing relied on an Illumina HiSeq 2500. The public reads were run again by TCRdb, first through fastp at Q25 and then through MiXCR, and only productive beta chains were kept. Each CDR3 protein appears once, grouped with its most common genes and DNA. Counted in this sample were 700,000 to 800,000 distinct CDR3 sequences; around 20% of them appeared once. Around 9.9% of the sample is held by the ten biggest clonotypes. The CDR3 covers 15 residues, taking in both the cysteine and the phenylalanine. Of the read, only the CDR3 DNA is kept; its 45 bases are in frame from base 1. The germline V gene supplies CDR1 MNHEY and CDR2 SVGAGI. V loses 0 bases of germline sequence and J loses 7 bases, and the interval between the two ends is 10 bases. The paper as a whole reports these results and caveats: It was suggested by the authors that each seasonal influenza vaccination may recruit only a limited number of new T cells.

In this sample, this clonotype turned up a few times. Its antigen is still unknown. Per-base quality was not reported, and no clone a single base away is much larger than it. This chain joins TRBV6-5 to TRBJ1-6, with TRBD1 tentatively as D gene (6 bases match). This clonotype was sampled from a man aged 45-65 years who received an inactivated influenza vaccine. Donor details come from another sample of the same person, matched by shared clones. The sample here was PBMCs from blood, taken about 5 days after vaccination. The nucleotides read TGTGCCAGCAGTTACTCCGGACAGTTAAATTCACCCCTCCACTTT. Its translation reads: CASSYSGQLNSPLHF.